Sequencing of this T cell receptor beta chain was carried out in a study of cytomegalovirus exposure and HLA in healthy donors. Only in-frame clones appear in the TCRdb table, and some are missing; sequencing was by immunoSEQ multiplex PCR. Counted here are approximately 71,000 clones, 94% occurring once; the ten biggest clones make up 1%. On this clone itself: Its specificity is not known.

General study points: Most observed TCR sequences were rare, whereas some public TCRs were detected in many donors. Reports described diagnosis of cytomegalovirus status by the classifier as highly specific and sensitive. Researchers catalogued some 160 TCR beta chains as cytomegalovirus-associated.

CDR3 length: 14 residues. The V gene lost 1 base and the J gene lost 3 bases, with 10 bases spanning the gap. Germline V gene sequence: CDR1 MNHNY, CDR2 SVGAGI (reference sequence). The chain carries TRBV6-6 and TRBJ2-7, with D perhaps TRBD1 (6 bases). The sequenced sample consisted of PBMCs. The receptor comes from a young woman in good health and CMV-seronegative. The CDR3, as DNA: TGTGCCAGCAGTTACTTAGGACAGCACTACGAGCAGTACTTC. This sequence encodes CASSYLGQHYEQYF.